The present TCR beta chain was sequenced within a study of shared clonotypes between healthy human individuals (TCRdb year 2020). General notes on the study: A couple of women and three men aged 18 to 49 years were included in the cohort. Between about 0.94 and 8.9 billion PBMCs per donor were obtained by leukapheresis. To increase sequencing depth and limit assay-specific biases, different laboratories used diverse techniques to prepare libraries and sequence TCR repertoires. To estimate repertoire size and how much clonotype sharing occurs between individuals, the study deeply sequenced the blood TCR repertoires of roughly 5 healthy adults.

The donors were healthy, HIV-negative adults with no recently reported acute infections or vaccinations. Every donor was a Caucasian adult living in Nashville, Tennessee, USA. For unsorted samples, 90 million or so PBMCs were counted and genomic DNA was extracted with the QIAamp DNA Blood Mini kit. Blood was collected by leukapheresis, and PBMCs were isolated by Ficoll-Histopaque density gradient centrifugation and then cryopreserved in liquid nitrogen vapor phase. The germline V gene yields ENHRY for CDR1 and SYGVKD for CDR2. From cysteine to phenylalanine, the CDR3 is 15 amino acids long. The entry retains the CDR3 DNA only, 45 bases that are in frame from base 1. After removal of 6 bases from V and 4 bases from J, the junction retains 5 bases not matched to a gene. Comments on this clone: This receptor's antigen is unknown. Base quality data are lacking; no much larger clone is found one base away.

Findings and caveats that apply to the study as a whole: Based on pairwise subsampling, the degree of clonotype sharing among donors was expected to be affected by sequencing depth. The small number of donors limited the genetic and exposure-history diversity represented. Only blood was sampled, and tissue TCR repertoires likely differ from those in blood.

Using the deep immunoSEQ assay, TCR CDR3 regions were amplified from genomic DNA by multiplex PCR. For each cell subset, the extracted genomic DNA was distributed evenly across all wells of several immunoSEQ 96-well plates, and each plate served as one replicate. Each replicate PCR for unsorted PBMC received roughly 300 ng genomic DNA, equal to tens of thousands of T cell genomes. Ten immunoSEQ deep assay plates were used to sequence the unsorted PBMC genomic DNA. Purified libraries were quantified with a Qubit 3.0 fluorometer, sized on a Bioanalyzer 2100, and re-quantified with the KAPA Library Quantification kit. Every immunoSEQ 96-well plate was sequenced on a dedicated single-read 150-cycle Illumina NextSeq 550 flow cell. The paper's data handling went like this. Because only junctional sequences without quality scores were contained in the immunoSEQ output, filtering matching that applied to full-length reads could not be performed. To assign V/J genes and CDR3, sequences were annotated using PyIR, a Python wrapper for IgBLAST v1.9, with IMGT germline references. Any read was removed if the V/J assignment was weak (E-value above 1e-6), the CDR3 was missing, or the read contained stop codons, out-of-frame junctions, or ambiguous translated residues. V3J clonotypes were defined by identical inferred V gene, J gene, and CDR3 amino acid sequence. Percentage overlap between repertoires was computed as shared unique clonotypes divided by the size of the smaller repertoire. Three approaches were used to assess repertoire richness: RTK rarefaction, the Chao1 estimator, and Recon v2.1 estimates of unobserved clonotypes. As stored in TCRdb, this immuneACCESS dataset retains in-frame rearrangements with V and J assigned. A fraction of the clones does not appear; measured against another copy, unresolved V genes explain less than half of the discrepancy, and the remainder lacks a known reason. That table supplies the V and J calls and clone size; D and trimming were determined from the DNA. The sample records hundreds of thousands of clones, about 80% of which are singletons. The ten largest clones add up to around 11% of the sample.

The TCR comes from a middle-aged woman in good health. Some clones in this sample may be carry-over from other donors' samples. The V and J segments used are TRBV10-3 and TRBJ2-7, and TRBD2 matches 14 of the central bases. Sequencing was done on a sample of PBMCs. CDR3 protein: CAIRAGLAGAYEQYF. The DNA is TGTGCCATCAGGGCGGGACTAGCGGGAGCTTACGAGCAGTACTTC.